Each of the 3 T cell receptor beta chains below was sequenced from the same sample in a study of Ad26.COV2.S vaccination and SARS-CoV-2 variants. Treatment: some 20 received Ad26.COV2.S at low or high dose, single or two shots; roughly five received placebo; per-sample allocation not given. Samples analyzed were those drawn on day 63 after the first vaccine or placebo injection. TCRdb's table, derived via immunoSEQ multiplex PCR, lists solely in-frame clones and lacks some. The table records about 400,000 clones, around 91% of them present only once. Source: peripheral blood, taken in a trial of Ad26.COV2.S vaccine versus placebo. All receptors derive from a person between 18 and 65 years old who received the Ad26.COV2.S COVID-19 vaccine or a placebo.

The chain joins TRBV4-1 to TRBJ2-5; maybe TRBD2 (5 bases). The CDR3 contains 15 residues. The V gene lost 1 base and the J gene lost 4 bases, with 13 bases spanning the gap. Germline lookup yields CDR1 MGHRA and CDR2 YSYEKL. The DNA of the CDR3 is TGCGCCAGCAGCCAAGGAGGGCTAGACGCAGAGACCCAGTACTTC. Translated, it gives CASSQGGLDAETQYF.

The genes are TRBV5-1 and TRBJ2-5, with D perhaps assigned TRBD1 or TRBD2 (5 bases each). The CDR3 runs 14 residues. In germline, CDR1 is SGHRS, CDR2 YFSETQ. V shed 0 bases and J shed 6 bases, with 12 bases lying between them. CDR3: CASSLGGSEQTQYF. The DNA for the CDR3 is TGCGCCAGCAGCTTGGGGGGGTCCGAACAGACCCAGTACTTC.

This clone was recorded a few times. V usage is TRBV7-9 and J usage is TRBJ1-6; D is uncertain. There are 17 residues in the CDR3. V shed 5 bases and J shed 3 bases, with 17 bases lying between them. Germline values: CDR1 SEHNR, CDR2 FQNEAQ (reference sequence). CDR3 sequence reads: CASSRLGRTVYNSPLHF. The CDR3 coding sequence is TGTGCCAGCAGCCGATTGGGGAGAACAGTCTATAATTCACCCCTCCACTTT.